This T cell receptor beta chain derives from a study of T cell repertoires in cytomegalovirus infection. This clonotype came up a few times. Its antigen remains unidentified. Overall study findings and caveats: CMV-specific HLA-C-restricted TCR beta clonotypes dominated the ex vivo response.

The CDR3 contains 15 residues. Germline V lookup: CDR1 KGHDR, CDR2 SFDVKD. V was pared by 3 bases and J by 3 bases, with 4 bases of the junction left unmatched. TCRdb fed the reads into MiXCR, producing one record per CDR3 protein. Seen here are 110,000 or so distinct CDR3 sequences, more than 30% observed once, and the top ten hold about 40%. This sequence was found in a human donor in good health (CMV status not recorded). Some clones in this sample may be carry-over from other donors' samples. V gene TRBV24-1 combines with J gene TRBJ2-1; 7 bases align to TRBD2. The specimen was CD8+ T cells from cultured PBMCs, collected from culture after CMV antigen stimulation. CDR3 nucleotide sequence: TGTGCCACCAGTGATCGGGACTACGTCTACAATGAGCAGTTCTTC. It codes for CATSDRDYVYNEQFF.